The clone carrying this T cell receptor beta chain was counted only a few times. Its specificity is not known. TCRdb independently ran MiXCR on the 5' RACE reads; one entry per CDR3 protein. The table lists 55,000 to 75,000 distinct CDR3 sequences, around 2.3% of them singletons. This entry comes from a study of neurological immune-mediated disorders. CDR1 and CDR2 from the germline V gene are MRHNA and SNTAGT. The V gene end was trimmed by 5 bases and the J gene end by 1 base; junction bases not matched to a gene: 4. The CDR3 covers 14 residues. General study points: Phylogenetic grouping assigned the repertoires of 18 of 34 multiple sclerosis patients to a single related-CDR3 cluster, representing a possible signature. No CDR3 amino acid sequences were shared by expanded clones across subjects, suggesting private repertoires in all groups.

This rearrangement joins TRBV6-4 to TRBJ1-1, with 7 bases matching TRBD1. Sequenced sample: PBMCs. This clonotype was sampled from a man between 50 and 59 years old with multiple sclerosis. CDR3 loop: CASSSTGTNTEAFF. The CDR3 DNA is TGTGCCAGCAGTTCGACAGGGACGAACACTGAAGCTTTCTTT.